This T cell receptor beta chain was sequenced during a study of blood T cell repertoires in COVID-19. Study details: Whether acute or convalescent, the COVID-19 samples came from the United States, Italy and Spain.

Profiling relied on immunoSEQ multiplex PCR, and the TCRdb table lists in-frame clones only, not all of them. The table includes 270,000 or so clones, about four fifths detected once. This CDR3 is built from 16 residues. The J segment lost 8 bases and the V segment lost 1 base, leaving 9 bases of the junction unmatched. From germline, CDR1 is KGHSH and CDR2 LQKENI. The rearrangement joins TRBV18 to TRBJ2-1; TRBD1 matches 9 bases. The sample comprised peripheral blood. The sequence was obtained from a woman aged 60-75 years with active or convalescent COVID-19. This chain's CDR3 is CASSPQTGTGSYEQFF. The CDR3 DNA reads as TGTGCCAGCTCACCACAAACCGGGACAGGGAGTTATGAGCAGTTCTTC.